These T cell receptor beta chains were read from a single sample in a study of T cell clonotyping in hematopoietic cell transplantation. TCRdb's copy holds only in-frame clones and misses some; the assay was immunoSEQ multiplex PCR. The table records 1,500 to 2,000 clones, around 91% of them present only once. The material sequenced was PBMCs, taken at the time of graft-versus-host disease after allogeneic stem cell transplant. Receptor source: a male patient between 18 and 35 years old who had an allogeneic stem cell transplant from a related donor, so the T cells may come from the graft donor. Some clones in this sample may be carry-over from other donors' samples. Both conserved end residues are part of each CDR3. Fields, in order: V gene, clone size, D gene, J gene, CDR3 length, CDR3 DNA, CDR3 protein. The D gene is left open where the match is weak. Size is stated for part of the rows, as once, few or many counts, or as a class when the clone is expanded.

>TRBV9|once|.|TRBJ1-5|13
TGTGCCAGCAGCGCCGGAGGGGAAGGGCCCCAGCATTTT
CASSAGGEGPQHF
>TRBV7-8|.|.|TRBJ2-5|14
TGTGCCAGCAGCTTAGAGCGAGGCCAAGAGACCCAGTACTTC
CASSLERGQETQYF
>TRBV7-9|.|.|TRBJ1-4|16
TGTGCCAGCAGCTTCTCCGTAGTTCAGAAGAATGAAAAACTGTTTTTT
CASSFSVVQKNEKLFF
>TRBV10-1|.|TRBD2|TRBJ2-3|14
TGCGCCAGCAGTGAGACTAGCGGGAGTCTCAAGCAGTATTTT
CASSETSGSLKQYF
>TRBV29-1|.|TRBD1|TRBJ2-3|17
TGCAGCACCCCGGGGGCGACAGGGGCCCGAGGCACAGATACGCAGTATTTT
CSTPGATGARGTDTQYF
>TRBV7-9|.|.|TRBJ1-5|13
TGTGCCAGCAGCCCCGCGGGAGTGCGGCCCCAGCATTTT
CASSPAGVRPQHF
>TRBV7-8|.|.|TRBJ2-1|12
TGTGCCAGCAAGGAGCCCTACAATGAGCAGTTCTTC
CASKEPYNEQFF
>TRBV10-2|.|.|TRBJ2-2|15
TGCGCCAGCACGAAGAGGCAGGCGAACACCGGGGAGCTGTTTTTT
CASTKRQANTGELFF
>TRBV7-9|.|.|TRBJ1-2|14
TGTGCCAGCAGCCCCCCCCAGGGTAACTATGGCTACACCTTC
CASSPPQGNYGYTF
>TRBV20-1|.|.|TRBJ2-7|10
TGCAGTGCTTTGGGTGGCGAGCAGTACTTC
CSALGGEQYF
>TRBV27|.|.|TRBJ2-1|14
TGTGCCAGCAGTCCCCGATTTTCCTACAATGAGCAGTTCTTC
CASSPRFSYNEQFF
>TRBV7-3|.|.|TRBJ2-6|16
TGTGCCAGCAGCCCGGGACCCGAAACAGGGGCCAACGTCCTGACTTTC
CASSPGPETGANVLTF
>TRBV6-5|large|TRBD2|TRBJ2-1|14
TGTGCCAGCAGTTACGCGGGAGCGGGTAATGAGCAGTTCTTC
CASSYAGAGNEQFF
>TRBV14|.|.|TRBJ1-1|16
TGTGCCAGCAGCCGGACTACAGGGTACGGTTCCACTGAAGCTTTCTTT
CASSRTTGYGSTEAFF
>TRBV10-2|.|.|TRBJ1-5|14
TGCGCCAGCAGTGAAGGGGGGAGAAATCAGCCCCAGCATTTT
CASSEGGRNQPQHF
>TRBV5-6|.|TRBD1|TRBJ1-2|15
TGTGCCAGCAGCCTAAATACAGGGGGCGACTATGGCTACACCTTC
CASSLNTGGDYGYTF